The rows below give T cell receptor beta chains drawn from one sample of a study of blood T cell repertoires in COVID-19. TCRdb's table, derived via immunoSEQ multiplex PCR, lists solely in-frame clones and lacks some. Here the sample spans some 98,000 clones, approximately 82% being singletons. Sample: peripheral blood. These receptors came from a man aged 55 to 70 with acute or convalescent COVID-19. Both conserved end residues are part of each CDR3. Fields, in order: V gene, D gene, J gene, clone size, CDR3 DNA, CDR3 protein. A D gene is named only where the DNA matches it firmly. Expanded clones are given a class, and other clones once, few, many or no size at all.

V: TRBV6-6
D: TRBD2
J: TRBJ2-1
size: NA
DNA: TGTGCCAGCCCCCAATCCGGGCTAGCGGGGGAACATGAGCAGTTCTTC
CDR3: CASPQSGLAGEHEQFF

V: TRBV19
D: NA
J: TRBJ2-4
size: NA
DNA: TGTGCCAGTAGTATAGAAAGGACTAATATCAAAAACATTCAGTACTTC
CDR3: CASSIERTNIKNIQYF

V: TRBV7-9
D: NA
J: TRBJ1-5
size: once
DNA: TGTGCCAGCAGCTTTGGAGGTGGTGTAGTCAATCAGCCCCAGCATTTT
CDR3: CASSFGGGVVNQPQHF

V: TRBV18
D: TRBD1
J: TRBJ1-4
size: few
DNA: TGTGCCAGCTCACGACAGGGTTTGTTTGAAAAACTGTTTTTT
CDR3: CASSRQGLFEKLFF

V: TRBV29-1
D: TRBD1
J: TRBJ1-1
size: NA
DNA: TGCAGCGTTGTACGGACAGGGAACACTGAAGCTTTCTTT
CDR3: CSVVRTGNTEAFF

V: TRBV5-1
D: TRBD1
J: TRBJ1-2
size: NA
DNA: TGCGCCAGCAGCTCCTCCCACGAGACAGGGAGGTATGGCTACACCTTC
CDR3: CASSSSHETGRYGYTF

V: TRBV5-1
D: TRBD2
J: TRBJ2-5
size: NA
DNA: TGCGCCAGCAGCTCCCGAGCGGGGGTAGGCCAAGAGACCCAGTACTTC
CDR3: CASSSRAGVGQETQYF

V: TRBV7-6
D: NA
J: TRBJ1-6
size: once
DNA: TGTGCCAGCAGCTTAGGACAGCTCATCTATAATTCACCCCTCCACTTT
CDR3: CASSLGQLIYNSPLHF

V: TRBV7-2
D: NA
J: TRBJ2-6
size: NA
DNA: TGTGCCAGCAGCTTCAGGGGCGGTGGGGCCAACGTCCTGACTTTC
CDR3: CASSFRGGGANVLTF

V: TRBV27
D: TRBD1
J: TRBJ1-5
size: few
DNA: TGTGCCAGCAGTTTAAGGGGACAGGGCTCTCAGCCCCAGCATTTT
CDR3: CASSLRGQGSQPQHF

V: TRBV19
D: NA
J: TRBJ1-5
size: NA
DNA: TGTGCCAGTAGTATACGGCAGGGCAATCAGCCCCAGCATTTT
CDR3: CASSIRQGNQPQHF

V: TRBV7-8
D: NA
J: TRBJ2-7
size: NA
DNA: TGTGCCAGCAGTTATATTCAATCGGGCGAGCAGTACTTC
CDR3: CASSYIQSGEQYF

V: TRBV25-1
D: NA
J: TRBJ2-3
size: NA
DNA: TGTGCCAGCAGTGGGGGGCGGGATACGCAGTATTTT
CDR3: CASSGGRDTQYF

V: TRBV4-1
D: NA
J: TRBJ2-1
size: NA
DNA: TGCGCCAGCAGCCAAGCGGATATGGGCTTCTCCTACAATGAGCAGTTCTTC
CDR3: CASSQADMGFSYNEQFF

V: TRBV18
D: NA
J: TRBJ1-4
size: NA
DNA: TGTGCCAGCTCACCGCGGGACCTCCAGAGGGAAAAACTGTTTTTT
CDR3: CASSPRDLQREKLFF

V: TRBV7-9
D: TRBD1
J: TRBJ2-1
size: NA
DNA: TGTGCCAGCAGCCCTCAACCGAGACAGGGGGGCAATGAGCAGTTCTTC
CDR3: CASSPQPRQGGNEQFF

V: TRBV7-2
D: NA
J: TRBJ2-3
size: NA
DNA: TGTGCCAGCAGCTTAAATAGTGGAGATACGCAGTATTTT
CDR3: CASSLNSGDTQYF

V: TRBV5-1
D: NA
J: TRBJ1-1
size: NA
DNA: TGCGCCAGCAGCTTGGCCCCAATGAACACTGAAGCTTTCTTT
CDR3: CASSLAPMNTEAFF

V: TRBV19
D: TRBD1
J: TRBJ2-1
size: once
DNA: TGTGCCAGTAGTATAGAGGGACAGGGGGCTTACAATGAGCAGTTCTTC
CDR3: CASSIEGQGAYNEQFF

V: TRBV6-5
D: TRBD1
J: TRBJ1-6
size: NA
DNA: TGTGCCAGCAGTTGGACAGGCGAGAATTCACCCCTCCACTTT
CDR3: CASSWTGENSPLHF

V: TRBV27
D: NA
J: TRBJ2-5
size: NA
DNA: TGTGCCAGCAGTCGGTCACCGGGACAAGGAGAGACCCAGTACTTC
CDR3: CASSRSPGQGETQYF

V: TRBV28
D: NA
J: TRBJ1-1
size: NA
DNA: TGTGCCAGCAGTTTATTGGCAGTAGAAGCTTTCTTT
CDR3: CASSLLAVEAFF

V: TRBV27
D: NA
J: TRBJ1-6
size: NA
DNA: TGTGCCAGCAGGTTAGGGGCAAGCTCCTATAATTCACCCCTCCACTTT
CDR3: CASRLGASSYNSPLHF

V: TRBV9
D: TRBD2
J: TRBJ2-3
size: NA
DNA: TGTGCCAGCAGCGTTGGCGGGGGGAGAGCAGATACGCAGTATTTT
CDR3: CASSVGGGRADTQYF

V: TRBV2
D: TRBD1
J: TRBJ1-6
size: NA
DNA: TGTGCCAGCAGTGGGACAGGGAGGAAGAGCTCCTATAATTCACCCCTCCACTTT
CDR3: CASSGTGRKSSYNSPLHF

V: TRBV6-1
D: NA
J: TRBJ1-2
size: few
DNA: TGTGCCAGCAGTGAAGTCGGAGTATTCTATGGCTACACCTTC
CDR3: CASSEVGVFYGYTF

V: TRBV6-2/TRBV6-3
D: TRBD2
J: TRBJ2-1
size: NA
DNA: TGTGCCAGCAGTTACCTCGGGACTAGCGGCTACAATGAGCAGTTCTTC
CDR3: CASSYLGTSGYNEQFF

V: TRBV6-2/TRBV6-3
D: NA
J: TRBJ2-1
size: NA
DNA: TGTGCCAGCAGCAACAGGGTGGCCTACAATGAGCAGTTCTTC
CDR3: CASSNRVAYNEQFF

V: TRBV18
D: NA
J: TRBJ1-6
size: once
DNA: TGTGCCAGCTCACCGTATCGCCGCTCTACAGGTTCCGCCAATAATTCACCCCTCCACTTT
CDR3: CASSPYRRSTGSANNSPLHF

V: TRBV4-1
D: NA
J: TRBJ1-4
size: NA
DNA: TGCGCCAGCAGCCTTGGGGGCGCAACTAATGAAAAACTGTTTTTT
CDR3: CASSLGGATNEKLFF

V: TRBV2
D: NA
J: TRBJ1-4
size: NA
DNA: TGTGCCAGCAGTGAACGGCGGGGAAAACTGTTTTTT
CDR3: CASSERRGKLFF

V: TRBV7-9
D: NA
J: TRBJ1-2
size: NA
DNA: TGTGCCAGCAGCTTAGGTGGCAGCGCCATCACGGGGGGCTACACCTTC
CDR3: CASSLGGSAITGGYTF

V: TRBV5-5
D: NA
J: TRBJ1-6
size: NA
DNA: TGTGCCAGCAGCTTGGCCTCCGGGAATTCACCCCTCCACTTT
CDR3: CASSLASGNSPLHF

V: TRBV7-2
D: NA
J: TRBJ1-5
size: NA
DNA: TGTGCCAGCAGCTCCGGGACAAGTCCAAATAGCAATCAGCCCCAGCATTTT
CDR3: CASSSGTSPNSNQPQHF

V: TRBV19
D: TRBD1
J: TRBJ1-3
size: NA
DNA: TGTGCCACCGCGAGGGGGACAGGGTCAGGAAACACCATATATTTT
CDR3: CATARGTGSGNTIYF

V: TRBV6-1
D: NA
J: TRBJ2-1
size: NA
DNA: TGTGCCAGCAGTGAGGCTAGACTAGGGAAGCGGGAGCAGTTCTTC
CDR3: CASSEARLGKREQFF

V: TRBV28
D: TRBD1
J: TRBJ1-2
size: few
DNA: TGTGCCAGCAGTTCTCCTAGGACAGGGAGTCCCCATGGCTACACCTTC
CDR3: CASSSPRTGSPHGYTF

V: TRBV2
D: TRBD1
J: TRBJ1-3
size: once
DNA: TGTGCCAGCAGGGACAGGGGGCAAGCGGCAAGGGCGCGAGGAAACACCATATATTTT
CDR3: CASRDRGQAARARGNTIYF

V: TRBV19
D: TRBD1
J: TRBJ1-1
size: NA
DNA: TGTGCCAGTAGGAACAGGGGCAACACTGAAGCTTTCTTT
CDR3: CASRNRGNTEAFF

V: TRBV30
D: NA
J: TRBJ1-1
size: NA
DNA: TGTGCCTGGAGCCCCCGGGTGAACACTGAAGCTTTCTTT
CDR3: CAWSPRVNTEAFF

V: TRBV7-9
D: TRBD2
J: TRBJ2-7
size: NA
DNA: TGTGCCAGCAGCCGGGGGGATTTATCGGCCTACGAGCAGTACTTC
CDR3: CASSRGDLSAYEQYF

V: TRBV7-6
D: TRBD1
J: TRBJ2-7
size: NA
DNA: TGTGCCAGCAGCTTAGGCACGACAGGGACCTACGAGCAGTACTTC
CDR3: CASSLGTTGTYEQYF

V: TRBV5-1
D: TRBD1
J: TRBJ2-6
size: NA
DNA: TGCGCCAGCAGCTCCGGGACAGCGGCCTCTGGGGCCAACGTCCTGACTTTC
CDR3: CASSSGTAASGANVLTF

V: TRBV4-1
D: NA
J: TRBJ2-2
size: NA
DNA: TGCGCCAGCAGCCAAGCCCCCACAGGGCAGCTGTTTTTT
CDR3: CASSQAPTGQLFF

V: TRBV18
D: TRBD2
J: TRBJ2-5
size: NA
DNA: TGTGCCAGCTCACCGCTAGCGGGGGACCAAGAGACCCAGTACTTC
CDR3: CASSPLAGDQETQYF

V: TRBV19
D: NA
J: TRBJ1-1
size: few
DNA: TGTGCCAGTAGTAGCCCCCACGCGGGGATGAACACTGAAGCTTTCTTT
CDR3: CASSSPHAGMNTEAFF

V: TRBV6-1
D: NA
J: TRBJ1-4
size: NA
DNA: TGTGCCAGCAGTGAAGCGAGACCTAGATCGGGGGAAAAACTGTTTTTT
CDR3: CASSEARPRSGEKLFF

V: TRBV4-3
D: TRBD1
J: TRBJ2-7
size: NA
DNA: TGCGCCAGCAGCCAAGCCGGGACAGGGGGCTACGAGCAGTACTTC
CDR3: CASSQAGTGGYEQYF

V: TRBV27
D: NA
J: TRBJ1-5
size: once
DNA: TGTGCCAGCAGTTTAAGGTCGGGATTTAACTCAAACCAGCCCCAGCATTTT
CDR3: CASSLRSGFNSNQPQHF

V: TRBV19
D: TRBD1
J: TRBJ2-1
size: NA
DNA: TGTGCCAGTAGTACCCCGGGACAGCCCTACAATGAGCAGTTCTTC
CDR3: CASSTPGQPYNEQFF

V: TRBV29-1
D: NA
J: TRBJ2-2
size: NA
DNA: TGCAGCGGTTCCAGGGGGAACACCGGGGAGCTGTTTTTT
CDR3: CSGSRGNTGELFF

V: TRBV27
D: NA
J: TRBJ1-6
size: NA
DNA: TGTGCCAGCAAGCAGGGTAATGATAATTCACCCCTCCACTTT
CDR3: CASKQGNDNSPLHF

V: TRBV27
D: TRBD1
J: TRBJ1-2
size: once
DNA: TGTGCCAGCAGGGACGACAGGGGAATTAACTATGGCTACACCTTC
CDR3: CASRDDRGINYGYTF